This T cell receptor beta chain was obtained from a study of control samples from healthy donors and cancer patients. The germline V gene has CDR1 MDHEN and CDR2 SYDVKM. The CDR3 extends over 15 amino acids. V was pared by 3 bases and J by 6 bases, with 6 bases of the junction left unmatched. The repertoire was sequenced with immunoSEQ multiplex PCR; TCRdb's copy has only in-frame clones and lacks some. The sample has approximately 63,000 clones, roughly 85% seen once; the top ten hold roughly 6%. The source of this sequence is a man aged 35 to 55 in good health. Sequenced material: blood. This sequence joins TRBV28 and TRBJ1-5; TRBD1 agrees at 9 bases. CDR3 region: CASSFGTGIGQPQHF. CDR3 sequence (DNA): TGTGCCAGCAGTTTCGGGACAGGGATCGGTCAGCCCCAGCATTTT.